Sequencing of this T cell receptor beta chain was carried out in a study of blood T cell repertoires in COVID-19 (TCRdb year 2020). With regard to the full study: Samples from collaborators originated in the United States, Italy and Spain and spanned both the acute and convalescent phases of COVID-19. A freely available public database, intended as a resource for researchers studying the immune response to SARS-CoV-2, is where the repertoires were released. HLA class I and class II types, where available, came from metadata supplied by the sample provider rather than from assay-based typing. Sample metadata almost always included a de-identified subject ID, COVID-19 status, age in years and sex. Samples were obtained from the ongoing ImmuneRACE study (first 160 participants) and from about 1,300 subjects provided by 6 global collaborators. Subjects who had been exposed to COVID-19, were actively infected with it, or had recovered from it provided the deeply sampled blood TCRbeta repertoires that made up the dataset. The prospective study material was composed of cDNA or gDNA derived from T cells, B-cell-depleted T cells, or PBMCs. What the study reported, not specific to this receptor: The amount of clinical and demographic metadata varied by source and participant and was provided uncurated.

A word on this clone: There is no known antigen for this receptor. No much larger clone is present one base from it, and per-base qualities are unavailable.

The immunoSEQ Assay, a bias-controlled multiplex PCR, was used to amplify TCRbeta CDR3 regions from genomic DNA. Concerning the study's data processing: Within the assay, amplification of reference gene primers was used to estimate how many nucleated cells each sample contained. Sequence reads were collapsed and filtered to measure the absolute abundance of every unique TCRbeta CDR3 rearrangement. Productive Simpson clonality was computed per sample as the square root of Simpson's diversity index over productive rearrangements. TCRdb retrieved this table from immuneACCESS and kept in-frame rearrangements only. Not all clones are present; in checked studies, unresolved V genes account for under half, and no reason is known for the remainder. The V and J calls and the clone size are those of that table, but D and trimming were determined from the DNA. The sample includes 360,000 or so clones, with more than 75% observed a single time. The ten largest clonotypes hold 2.5% to 3% of the sample.

Participants in the prospective study were aged roughly 18 to 100 years, lived in 20 to 25 United States geographic areas, and enrolled through a virtual design. In the prospective study, participants were assigned to cohorts based on the clinical history participants reported in a screening survey and a study questionnaire. ImmuneRACE Cohort 3 recovered participants were defined by two consecutive negative NP/OP PCR tests, healthcare professional clearance, or symptom resolution. Each participant in the prospective study had whole blood, serum and a nasopharyngeal or oropharyngeal swab collected by mobile phlebotomists. Over an approximately 2-month period, participants in the prospective study had the option of providing additional blood draws and questionnaires. Before DNA extraction, prospective study blood samples were shipped either frozen or at room temperature. The sample taken for sequencing was PBMCs or T cells enriched from blood (not recorded which). The TCR comes from a woman aged 25 to 45 who had recovered from COVID-19.

The CDR3 reads as follows: CASSAARAAQETQYF. The nucleotides read TGTGCCAGCAGCGCCGCGAGGGCAGCTCAAGAGACCCAGTACTTC. In this chain, TRBV9 is recombined with TRBJ2-5; TRBD2 is a weak D gene call, 5 bases matching. V lost 3 bases and J lost 2 bases; the stretch between them is 14 bases long. From the cysteine up to the phenylalanine, the CDR3 has a length of 15 residues. CDR3 DNA is the only sequence kept; it has 45 bases, read in frame from the first base. According to the germline V gene, CDR1 reads SGDLS and CDR2 reads YYNGEE. Extended through the reference TRBV9 and TRBJ2-5 proteins, this CDR3 yields the full variable domain: DSGVTQTPKHLITATGQRVTLRCSPRSGDLSVYWYQQSLDQGLQFLIQYYNGEERAKGNILERFSAQQFPDLHSELNLSSLELGDSALYFCASSAARAAQETQYFGPGTRLLVL.